The entry below gives a single T cell receptor (beta chain) sequence along with its context. Germline assignment: CDR1 LNHDA and CDR2 SQIVND (reference sequence). V lost 7 bases, J lost 0 bases, and 8 bases stayed unmatched. The CDR3 has 15 amino acids. The data belong to a study of blood T cell repertoires in COVID-19. Study information: Samples taken during acute and convalescent COVID-19 were collected in the United States, Italy and Spain. From T cells, B-cell-depleted T cells, or PBMCs came the material, which was cDNA or gDNA.

Original methodology: Reference gene primer amplification gave estimated nucleated cell counts. Only in-frame clones appear in the TCRdb table, and some are missing; sequencing was by immunoSEQ multiplex PCR. That table gives V, J and clone size, and the DNA gave D and trimming. The repertoire has 200,000 to 250,000 clones, more than 75% of them found once; the top ten carry under 2%. The receptor's source is a man in his forties with active or convalescent COVID-19. The sequencing sample was made of peripheral blood. The chain is built from TRBV19 and TRBJ1-1; 7 bases map to TRBD1. Here the CDR3 DNA reads TGTGCCAGTATCTCCAGGGGGACGATGAACACTGAAGCTTTCTTT. Its protein is CASISRGTMNTEAFF.